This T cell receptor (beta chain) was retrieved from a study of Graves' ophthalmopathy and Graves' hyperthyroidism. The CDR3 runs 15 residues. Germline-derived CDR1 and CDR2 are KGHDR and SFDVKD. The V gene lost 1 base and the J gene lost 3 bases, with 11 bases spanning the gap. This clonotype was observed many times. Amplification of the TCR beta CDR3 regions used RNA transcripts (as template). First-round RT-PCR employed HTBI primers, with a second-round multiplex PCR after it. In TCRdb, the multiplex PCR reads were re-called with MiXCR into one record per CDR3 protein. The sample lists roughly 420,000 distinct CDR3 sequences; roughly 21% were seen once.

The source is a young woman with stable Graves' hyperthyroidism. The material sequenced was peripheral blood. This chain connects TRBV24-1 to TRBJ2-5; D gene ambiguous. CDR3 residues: CATSDLRTSEETQYF. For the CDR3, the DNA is TGTGCCACCAGTGATTTACGGACCTCTGAAGAGACCCAGTACTTC.